One TCR beta chain is described in this entry. What it binds is not known. Per germline, CDR1 ENHRY and CDR2 SYGVKD. The length of the CDR3 is 13 residues. The ends lost 7 bases at V and 3 bases at J; junction bases unmatched: 6. Both about-4-week and about-12-week second-dose recipients were combined. The repertoire was sequenced with immunoSEQ multiplex PCR; TCRdb's copy has only in-frame clones and lacks some. This sample carries roughly 150,000 clones, 90% to 95% of them seen once, and the ten largest clones take roughly 1.2%. The sample comes from a study of T cell responses to AZD1222 COVID-19 vaccine. Findings of the study overall: Mostly white British, mostly female donors; authors suggested clonal diversity may be underestimated.

The chain carries TRBV10-3 and TRBJ2-7; 7 positions agree with TRBD1. The source is an adult who received the AZD1222 COVID-19 vaccine. Specimen: peripheral blood, collected 28 days after the second AZD1222 dose. This CDR3 reads CAINSGQSYEQYF. The CDR3, as DNA: TGTGCCATCAATTCGGGACAGAGCTACGAGCAGTACTTC.